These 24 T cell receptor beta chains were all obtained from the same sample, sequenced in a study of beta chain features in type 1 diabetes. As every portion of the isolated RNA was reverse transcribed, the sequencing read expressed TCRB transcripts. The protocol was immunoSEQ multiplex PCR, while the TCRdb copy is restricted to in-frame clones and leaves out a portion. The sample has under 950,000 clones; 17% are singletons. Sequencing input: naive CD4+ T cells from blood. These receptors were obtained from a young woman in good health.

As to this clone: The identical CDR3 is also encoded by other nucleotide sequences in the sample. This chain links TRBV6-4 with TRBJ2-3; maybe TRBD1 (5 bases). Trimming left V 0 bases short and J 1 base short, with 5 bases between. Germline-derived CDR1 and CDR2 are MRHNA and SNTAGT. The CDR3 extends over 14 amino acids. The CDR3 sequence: CASSDSGGTDTQYF. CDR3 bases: TGTGCCAGCAGTGACTCAGGGGGCACAGATACGCAGTATTTT.

The CDR3 coding sequence is TGCAGCTCAAGGACTAGCGGGAGCCCATACAATGAGCAGTTCTTC. Residues: CSSRTSGSPYNEQFF. V is TRBV29-1 and J is TRBJ2-1; 13 bases agree with TRBD2. Trimming removed 8 bases from V and 4 bases from J; junction bases left unmatched: 8. The CDR3 length is 15 residues. Germline V gene sequence: CDR1 SQVTM, CDR2 ANQGSEA.

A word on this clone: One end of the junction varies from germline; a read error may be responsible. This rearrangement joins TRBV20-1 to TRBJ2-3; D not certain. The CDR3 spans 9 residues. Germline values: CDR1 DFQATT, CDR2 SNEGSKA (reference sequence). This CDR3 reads CSARGFSHF. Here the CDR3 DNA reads TGCAGTGCTAGAGGGTTTTCACATTTT.

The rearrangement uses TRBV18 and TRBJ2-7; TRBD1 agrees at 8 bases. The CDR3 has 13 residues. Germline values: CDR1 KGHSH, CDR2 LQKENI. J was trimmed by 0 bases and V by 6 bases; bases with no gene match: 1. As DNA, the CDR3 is TGTGCCAGCTCCACAGGGGGCTCCTACGAGCAGTACTTC. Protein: CASSTGGSYEQYF.

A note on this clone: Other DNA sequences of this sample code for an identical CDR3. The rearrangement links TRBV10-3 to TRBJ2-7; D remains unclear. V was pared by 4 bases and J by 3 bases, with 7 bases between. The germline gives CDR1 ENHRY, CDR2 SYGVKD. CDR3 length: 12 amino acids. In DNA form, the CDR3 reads TGTGCCATCAGTGGGGGTTTCTACGAGCAGTACTTC. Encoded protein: CAISGGFYEQYF.

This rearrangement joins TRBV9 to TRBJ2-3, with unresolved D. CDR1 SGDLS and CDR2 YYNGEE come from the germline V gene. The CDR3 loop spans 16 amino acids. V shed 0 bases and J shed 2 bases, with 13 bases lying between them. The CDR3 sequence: CASSVGVNPLTDTQYF. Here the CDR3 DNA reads TGTGCCAGCAGCGTAGGGGTTAACCCCCTCACAGATACGCAGTATTTT. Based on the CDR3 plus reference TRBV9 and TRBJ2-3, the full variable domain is DSGVTQTPKHLITATGQRVTLRCSPRSGDLSVYWYQQSLDQGLQFLIQYYNGEERAKGNILERFSAQQFPDLHSELNLSSLELGDSALYFCASSVGVNPLTDTQYFGPGTRLTVL.

CDR3 region: CASSPQPGLAGGDNEQFF. CDR3 DNA: TGTGCCAGCAGCCCTCAGCCGGGACTAGCGGGAGGAGACAATGAGCAGTTCTTC. The chain uses TRBV9 and TRBJ2-1, with TRBD2 matching 15 bases. Germline V gene data show CDR1 as SGDLS and CDR2 as YYNGEE. V lost 4 bases to trimming and J lost 5 bases; unmatched junction nucleotides: 10. CDR3 length: 18 residues. Supplemented by reference TRBV9 and TRBJ2-1, the full variable domain reads DSGVTQTPKHLITATGQRVTLRCSPRSGDLSVYWYQQSLDQGLQFLIQYYNGEERAKGNILERFSAQQFPDLHSELNLSSLELGDSALYFCASSPQPGLAGGDNEQFFGPGTRLTVL.

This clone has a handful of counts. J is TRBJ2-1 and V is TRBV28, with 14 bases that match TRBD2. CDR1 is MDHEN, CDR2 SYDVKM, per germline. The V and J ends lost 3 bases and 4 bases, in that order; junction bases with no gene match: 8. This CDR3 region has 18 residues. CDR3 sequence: CASSLAGTSGRTYNEQFF. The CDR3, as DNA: TGTGCCAGCAGTTTGGCCGGGACTAGCGGGAGAACGTACAATGAGCAGTTCTTC.

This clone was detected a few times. CDR3 in amino acids: CASSLPGRTTDTQYF. The CDR3 bases are TGTGCCAGCAGCCTCCCAGGGAGGACGACAGATACGCAGTATTTT. The chain combines TRBV7-9 with TRBJ2-3, with D maybe TRBD2 (6 bases). CDR1 SEHNR and CDR2 FQNEAQ come from the germline V gene (reference sequence). The length of the CDR3 is 15 residues. Trimming shortened V by 5 bases and J by 3 bases, and 15 bases separated the two germline ends.

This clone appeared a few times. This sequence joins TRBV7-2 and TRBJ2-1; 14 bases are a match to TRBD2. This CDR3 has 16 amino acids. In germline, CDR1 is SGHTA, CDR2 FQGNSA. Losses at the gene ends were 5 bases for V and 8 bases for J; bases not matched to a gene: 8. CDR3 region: CASSRKAGLAGDEQFF. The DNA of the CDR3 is TGTGCCAGCAGCAGGAAGGCGGGACTAGCGGGAGATGAGCAGTTCTTC.

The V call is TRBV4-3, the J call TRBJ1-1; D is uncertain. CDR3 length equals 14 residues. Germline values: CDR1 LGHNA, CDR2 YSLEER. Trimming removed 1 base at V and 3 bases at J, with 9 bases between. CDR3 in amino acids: CASSQGHMDTEAFF. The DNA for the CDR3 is TGCGCCAGCAGCCAAGGTCACATGGACACTGAAGCTTTCTTT.

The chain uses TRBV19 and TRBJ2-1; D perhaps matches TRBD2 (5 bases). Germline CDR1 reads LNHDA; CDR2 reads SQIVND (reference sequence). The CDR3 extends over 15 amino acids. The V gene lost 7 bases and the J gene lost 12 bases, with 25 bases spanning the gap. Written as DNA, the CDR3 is TGTGCCAGTAACCAAGCAGTGTCGGGATATCAGTTGCAGTTCTTC. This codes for CASNQAVSGYQLQFF.

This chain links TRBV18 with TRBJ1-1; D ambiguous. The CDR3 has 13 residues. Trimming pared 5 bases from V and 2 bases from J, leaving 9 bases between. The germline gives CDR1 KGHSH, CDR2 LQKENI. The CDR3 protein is CASSKSLNTEAFF. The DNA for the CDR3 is TGTGCCAGCTCAAAAAGCCTAAACACTGAAGCTTTCTTT.

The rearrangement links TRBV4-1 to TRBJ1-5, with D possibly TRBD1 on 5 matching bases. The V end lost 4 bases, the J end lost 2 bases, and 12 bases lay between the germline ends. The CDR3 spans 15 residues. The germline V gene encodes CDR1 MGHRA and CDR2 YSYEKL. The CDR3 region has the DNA TGCGCCAGCAGCCCCAGGGTTCAGGGCAATCAGCCCCAGCATTTT. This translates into CASSPRVQGNQPQHF.

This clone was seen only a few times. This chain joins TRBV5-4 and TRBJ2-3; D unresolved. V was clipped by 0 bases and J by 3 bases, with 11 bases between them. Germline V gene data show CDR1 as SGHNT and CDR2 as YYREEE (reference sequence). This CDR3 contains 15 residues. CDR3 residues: CASSLEAVTTDTQYF. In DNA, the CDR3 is TGTGCCAGCAGCTTGGAGGCAGTGACGACAGATACGCAGTATTTT.

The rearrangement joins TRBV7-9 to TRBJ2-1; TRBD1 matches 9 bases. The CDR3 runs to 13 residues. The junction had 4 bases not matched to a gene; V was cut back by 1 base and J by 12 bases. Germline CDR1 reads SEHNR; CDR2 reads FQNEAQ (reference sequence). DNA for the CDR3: TGTGCCAGCAGCTTAGTGGGACAGGGTTGGCAGTTCTTC. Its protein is CASSLVGQGWQFF.

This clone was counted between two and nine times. CDR3 bases: TGTGCCAGCAGCCCAGGACCCTGGACAGGGGGCTACGAGCAGTACTTC. Its translation: CASSPGPWTGGYEQYF. This rearrangement joins TRBV7-2 to TRBJ2-7; the match to TRBD1 covers 10 bases. V dropped 5 bases and J dropped 3; count of bases not matched to a gene: 10. Looked up from germline, CDR1 is SGHTA and CDR2 is FQGNSA. The CDR3 sequence is 16 residues long.

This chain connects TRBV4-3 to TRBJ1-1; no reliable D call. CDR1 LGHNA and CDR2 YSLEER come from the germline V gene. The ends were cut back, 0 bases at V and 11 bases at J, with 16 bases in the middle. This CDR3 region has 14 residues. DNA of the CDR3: TGCGCCAGCAGCCAAGATCTTTGGGTAGGGTCGGCTTTCTTT. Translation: CASSQDLWVGSAFF.

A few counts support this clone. CDR3 sequence reads: CASSLSRREKLFF. As DNA, the CDR3 is TGTGCCAGCAGTTTATCGAGGAGGGAAAAACTGTTTTTT. The chain employs TRBV27 and TRBJ1-4; D is ambiguous. Germline CDR1 MNHEY, CDR2 SMNVEV (reference sequence). Deletions cut 0 bases from V and 8 bases from J, with 7 bases between. The CDR3 contains 13 residues.

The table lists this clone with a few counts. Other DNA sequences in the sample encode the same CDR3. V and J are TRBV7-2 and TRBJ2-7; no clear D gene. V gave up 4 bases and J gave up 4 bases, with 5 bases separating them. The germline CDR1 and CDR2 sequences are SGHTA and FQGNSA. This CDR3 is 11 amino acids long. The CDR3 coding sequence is TGTGCCAGCAGCTCCCTATACGAGCAGTACTTC. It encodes CASSSLYEQYF.

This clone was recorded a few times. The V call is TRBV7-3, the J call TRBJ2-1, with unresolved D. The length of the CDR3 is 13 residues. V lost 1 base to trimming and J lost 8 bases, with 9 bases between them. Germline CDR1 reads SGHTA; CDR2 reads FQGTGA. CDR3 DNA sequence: TGTGCCAGCAGCTTAAACTTTAAATATGAGCAGTTCTTC. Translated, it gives CASSLNFKYEQFF.

CDR3 loop: CSAVGTGIHGNEKLFF. The DNA for the CDR3 is TGCAGCGCTGTGGGGACAGGGATTCACGGTAATGAAAAACTGTTTTTT. The rearrangement uses TRBV29-1 and TRBJ1-4, with 9 bases that match TRBD1. The V and J ends lost 7 bases and 4 bases, in that order; junction bases with no gene match: 13. The germline CDR1 and CDR2 sequences are SQVTM and ANQGSEA. There are 16 residues in the CDR3.

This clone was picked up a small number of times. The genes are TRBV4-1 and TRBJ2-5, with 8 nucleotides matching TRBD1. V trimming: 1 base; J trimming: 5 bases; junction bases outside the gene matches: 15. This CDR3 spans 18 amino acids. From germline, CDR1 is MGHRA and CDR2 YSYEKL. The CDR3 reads CASSQVISTRGLGETQYF. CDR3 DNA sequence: TGCGCCAGCAGCCAAGTCATCTCTACCAGGGGGCTGGGGGAGACCCAGTACTTC.

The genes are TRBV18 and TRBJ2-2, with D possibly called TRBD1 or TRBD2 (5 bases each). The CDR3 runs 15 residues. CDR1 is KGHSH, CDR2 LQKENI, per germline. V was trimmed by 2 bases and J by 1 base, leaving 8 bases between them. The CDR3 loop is CASSPWDGNTGELFF. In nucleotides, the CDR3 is TGTGCCAGCTCACCATGGGACGGGAACACCGGGGAGCTGTTTTTT.